This T cell receptor beta chain was captured in a study of shared clonotypes between healthy human individuals. Study as a whole: Per donor, three plates held CD4 naive cells, three held CD4 memory, two held CD8 naive and one held CD8 memory.

A CD45RA-negative memory subset and a CD45RA+ naive subset were separated from the CD4+ cells. Comment on this clone: Its specificity is not known.

General study points: Naive subsets, compared against memory subsets, generally had larger estimated richness values.

TCRdb keeps only in-frame clones here, not all; method: immunoSEQ multiplex PCR. Counted here are about 2.3 million clones, 90% to 95% occurring once; the ten biggest clones make up 0.35% to 0.5%. This clonotype was obtained from a man younger than 35 in good health. Some clones in this sample may be carry-over from other donors' samples. Sequenced input: naive CD4+ T cells from PBMCs. Specified subset: CD45RA+ positively selected.

The CDR3 DNA sequence: TGTGCCAGTTTGTCCAGCCTAGCGGCCTTCTACGAGCAGTACTTC. Protein: CASLSSLAAFYEQYF. The chain uses TRBV19 and TRBJ2-7; 7 positions agree with TRBD2. The germline V gene encodes CDR1 LNHDA and CDR2 SQIVND (reference sequence). The CDR3 totals 15 residues. V lost 8 bases, J lost 3 bases, and 13 bases stayed unmatched.